The T cell receptor beta chain under discussion was sequenced for a study of cytomegalovirus exposure and HLA in healthy donors. Regarding the study as a whole: Reportedly, HLA-A and HLA-B alleles of most subjects were accurately predicted from TCR beta. For presence/absence analyses, sequencing depth was assumed to be roughly uniform across donors. It was shown in a later analysis that HLA-associated TCR beta chains were more clonally expanded than other, equally common chains.

Germline V gene data show CDR1 as MGHRA and CDR2 as YSYEKL. The CDR3 runs 16 residues. Trimming stripped 0 bases from V and 1 base from J, with 12 bases between. Both 60 Vbeta primers and 13 Jbeta primers went into the PCR. The repertoire was sequenced with immunoSEQ multiplex PCR; TCRdb's copy has only in-frame clones and lacks some. The table shows roughly 130,000 clones, with roughly four fifths occurring only once. As for this clone: Its antigen remains unidentified. The identical CDR3 is also encoded by other nucleotide sequences in the sample.

V and J are TRBV4-1 and TRBJ1-1, with a weak D call TRBD1 (5 bases). The sequence derives from a male donor in good health and CMV-seropositive. Sequencing was performed on PBMCs. In nucleotides, the CDR3 is TGCGCCAGCAGCCAAGAGCAGGGAGGGGAGAACACTGAAGCTTTCTTT. Translating gives CASSQEQGGENTEAFF.